Listed below are T cell receptor beta chains from one sample, sequenced in a study of identical twins. TCRdb called the 5' RACE reads again in MiXCR, with one record for every CDR3 protein. The data hold approximately 230,000 distinct CDR3 sequences, with over 5.5% observed a single time. The same data also went into a second study, on T cells expressing NK-cell markers.

The specimen sequenced was CD8+ T cells sorted from blood. These receptors all come from a woman aged 18-29 years in good health. Both conserved end residues are part of each CDR3. A D gene is named only where the DNA matches it firmly. Not all rows give a size; the values are once, few, many and, for expanded clones, a class.

TRBV6-2/TRBV6-3,NA,TRBJ2-2,few,TGTGCCAGCAGTTTCTTAATGCAGGGGACCGGGGAGCTGTTTTTT,CASSFLMQGTGELFF
TRBV30,NA,TRBJ2-7,NA,TGTGCCTGGAGTGGGTTAATGCAGGGCGGGGAGGAGCAGTACTTC,CAWSGLMQGGEEQYF
TRBV7-9,TRBD1,TRBJ1-1,NA,TGTGCCAGCAGCAACCTGAACAGGGGTGACACTGAAGCTTTCTTT,CASSNLNRGDTEAFF
TRBV7-9,NA,TRBJ2-1,NA,TGTGCCAGCAGTTTCCGGGACGAAAAATTCTTC,CASSFRDEKFF
TRBV7-9,NA,TRBJ1-2,few,TGTGTCGAAAGTAGGGAGGATGGCTACACCTTC,CVESREDGYTF
TRBV7-8,NA,TRBJ2-7,many,TGTGCCAGCAGCTTACGGACGGGAGAATTGGAGCAGTACTTC,CASSLRTGELEQYF
TRBV5-1,NA,TRBJ1-1,few,TGCGCCAGCAGCTTGCCCCAGCCGAACACTGAAGCTTTCTTT,CASSLPQPNTEAFF
TRBV27,TRBD1,TRBJ2-7,NA,TGTGCCAGCAGTATCAGGACAGGGAGCTCCTACGAGCAGTACTTC,CASSIRTGSSYEQYF
TRBV11-2,NA,TRBJ2-7,few,TGTGCCAGCAGCGGATTTGACAGAGCCTACGAGCAGTACTTC,CASSGFDRAYEQYF
TRBV27,TRBD1,TRBJ1-6,few,TGTGCCAGCAGGAGGGGACAGGGAGTTCCCCTCTACACTTCACCCCTCCACTTT,CASRRGQGVPLYTSPLHF
TRBV20-1,NA,TRBJ1-3,many,TGCAGTGCTAGAGAGTCGGGAAACACCATATATTTT,CSARESGNTIYF
TRBV20-1,NA,TRBJ2-7,few,TGCAGTGCTAGAGATGACGAGGGCCACCCCGAGCAGTACTTC,CSARDDEGHPEQYF
TRBV12-5,NA,TRBJ2-2,many,TGTGCTAGTGGTTGGTGGGGACTGAACACCGGGGAGCTGTTTTTT,CASGWWGLNTGELFF
TRBV20-1,NA,TRBJ2-2,NA,TGCAGTGCTCCTTCCGCTCGTGCCGGGGAGCTGTTTTTT,CSAPSARAGELFF
TRBV6-6,NA,TRBJ1-1,NA,TGTGCCAGCATGGGAAGGGAAGCTTTCTTT,CASMGREAFF
TRBV12-3/TRBV12-4,TRBD2,TRBJ2-3,few,TGTGCCAGCAGGCCCGCCATAGGGCTAGCGGGGGCAGATACGCAGTATTTT,CASRPAIGLAGADTQYF
TRBV7-9,NA,TRBJ2-1,many,TGTGCCAGCAGAGGAGGCAATGAGCAGTTCTTC,CASRGGNEQFF
TRBV27,NA,TRBJ2-7,many,TGTGCCAGCAGTTTATCGGAAGGACAGCAGGGCGAGCAGTACTTC,CASSLSEGQQGEQYF
TRBV6-5,TRBD2,TRBJ2-1,few,TGTGCCAGCAGTTACGGTCTAGCGGGTTCTTACAATGAGCAGTTCTTC,CASSYGLAGSYNEQFF
TRBV3-1,TRBD1,TRBJ1-3,NA,TGTGCCAGCAGCCAGAGCTACAGGGGCCAAGGGGACACCATATATTTT,CASSQSYRGQGDTIYF
TRBV30,NA,TRBJ1-5,many,TGTGCCTGGAGTTTAGGGATGGGTGATCAGCCCCAGCATTTT,CAWSLGMGDQPQHF
TRBV6-1,NA,TRBJ2-7,many,TGTGCCAGCAGTCCGACAGCGACCTACGAGCAGTACTTC,CASSPTATYEQYF
TRBV3-1,NA,TRBJ2-3,many,TGTGCCAGCAGCCCCTATAGCACAGATACGCAGTATTTT,CASSPYSTDTQYF
TRBV20-1,NA,TRBJ2-2,many,TGCAGTGCACACTCAGGCACCGGGGAGCTGTTTTTT,CSAHSGTGELFF
TRBV20-1,TRBD2,TRBJ2-7,NA,TGCAGTGTCGCGAGCGGGAGGGCCGTCAGGGGAGAGCAGTACTTC,CSVASGRAVRGEQYF
TRBV29-1,TRBD2,TRBJ2-7,few,TGCAGCGTTGAAGCTCGTCCTGATCGGGAAGGGACTACCCCCTACGAGCAGTACTTC,CSVEARPDREGTTPYEQYF
TRBV12-3/TRBV12-4,NA,TRBJ2-7,NA,TGTGCCAGCACTCCGTCGGTAACCTACGAGCAGTACTTC,CASTPSVTYEQYF
TRBV21-1,NA,TRBJ2-6,NA,TGTGCCAGCAGCAAAGGCCCTCCGATCTCTGCGGAAGGGGCCAACGTCCTGACTTTC,CASSKGPPISAEGANVLTF
TRBV20-1,NA,TRBJ1-2,NA,TGCAGTGCTAGAAAAATTCACTATGGCTACACCTTC,CSARKIHYGYTF
TRBV7-2,NA,TRBJ2-1,NA,TGTACCAGCAGCTTAGGGACAGTCGGGGATGAGCAGTTCTTC,CTSSLGTVGDEQFF
TRBV2,TRBD2,TRBJ2-1,few,TGTGCCAGCAGTGACCCCACTAGCGGCTCCTACAATGAGCAGTTCTTC,CASSDPTSGSYNEQFF
TRBV20-1,TRBD1,TRBJ1-1,NA,TGCAGTGCCGGGACAGAGAACACTGAAGCTTTCTTT,CSAGTENTEAFF
TRBV7-2,TRBD2,TRBJ2-1,NA,TGTGCCAGCAGCTCGGGACTAGCTAACTACAATGAGCAGTTCTTC,CASSSGLANYNEQFF
TRBV6-1,NA,TRBJ2-7,NA,TGTGCCAGCAGGGGAGATTCCTACGAGCAGTACTTC,CASRGDSYEQYF
TRBV13,TRBD1,TRBJ1-6,NA,TGTGCCAGCAGCTTAGCCAGACGGACAGGGCAATCACCCCTCCACTTT,CASSLARRTGQSPLHF
TRBV18,NA,TRBJ1-2,few,TGTGCCAGCTCACCAGCGATTCCTGGCTACACCTTC,CASSPAIPGYTF
TRBV4-1,NA,TRBJ2-2,NA,TGCGCCAGCTGTTACCGACCGAACACCGGGGAGCTGTTTTTT,CASCYRPNTGELFF
TRBV20-1,NA,TRBJ2-2,many,TGCAGTGCTCCCTCGGAGGGGCTTGCGAACACCGGGGAGCTGTTTTTT,CSAPSEGLANTGELFF
TRBV27,NA,TRBJ2-7,NA,TGTGCCAGCAGTTTAGACCCCTCCTCCTACGAGCAGTACTTC,CASSLDPSSYEQYF
TRBV30,NA,TRBJ1-1,few,TGTGCCTGCGAGGGATTAGGGGGCACTGAAGCTTTCTTT,CACEGLGGTEAFF
TRBV29-1,NA,TRBJ1-3,NA,TGCAGCGTTGAAGGGTTGTACTCTGGAAACACCATATATTTT,CSVEGLYSGNTIYF
TRBV27,NA,TRBJ1-1,NA,TGTGCCAGCACCCCTCAAGGTGGCGTAACTGAAGCTTTCTTT,CASTPQGGVTEAFF
TRBV30,NA,TRBJ1-1,few,TGTGCCTGGAGTGTACGGACGGCGACTGAAGCTTTCTTT,CAWSVRTATEAFF
TRBV12-3/TRBV12-4,TRBD1,TRBJ2-7,many,TGTGCCAGCAGTCTCCAGGGACAGGCCGACGAGCAGTACTTC,CASSLQGQADEQYF